A single sample is the source of the 3 T cell receptor beta chains below, sequenced in a study of regulatory T cells in long-lasting Graves disease. Indicated time point: persistent/refractory GD, antithyroid drugs over 5 years with positive TRAb. The authors made the TCR library using RNA they extracted from PBMCs. Both iRepertoire HTBI primers and Arm-PCR of CDR3 regions were used to build the TCR beta libraries. One entry per CDR3 protein, called by TCRdb with MiXCR from the multiplex PCR reads. Seen here are 250,000 to 300,000 distinct CDR3 sequences, 22% observed once, and the top ten hold approximately 60%. The material was peripheral blood mononuclear cells (PBMCs), obtained when the disease was refractory, from a patient treated with antithyroid drugs. The receptors originated from a female donor with Graves disease.

This clonotype was observed at least ten times. The chain couples TRBV2 to TRBJ2-5; D unresolved. The V end lost 6 bases, the J end lost 5 bases, and 10 bases lay between the germline ends. The CDR3 covers 12 residues. Germline V gene sequence: CDR1 SNHLY, CDR2 FYNNEI. The CDR3 spells CASRRLGETQYF. Here the CDR3 DNA reads TGTGCCAGCAGGAGGTTGGGGGAGACCCAGTACTTC.

The gene calls are TRBV9 and TRBJ1-2; D is possibly TRBD1 (6 bases). Germline CDR1 is SGDLS and CDR2 is YYNGEE. The CDR3 has 15 amino acids. Trimming left V 0 bases short and J 4 bases short, with 13 bases between. This CDR3 reads CASSVAGDNLYGYTF. The CDR3 region has the DNA TGTGCCAGCAGCGTAGCAGGGGATAATCTCTATGGCTACACCTTC.

Concerning this clonotype: At one of its ends the junction is not consistent with the germline gene, which may arise from a read error. The V and J genes are TRBV12-3 or TRBV12-4 and TRBJ1-3, with TRBD1 matching 12 bases. CDR3 length equals 16 residues. CDR3 bases: TGTGCCAGCGGTTTACCATTGGGACAGGGGGCATACACCATATATTTT. It yields the protein CASGLPLGQGAYTIYF.